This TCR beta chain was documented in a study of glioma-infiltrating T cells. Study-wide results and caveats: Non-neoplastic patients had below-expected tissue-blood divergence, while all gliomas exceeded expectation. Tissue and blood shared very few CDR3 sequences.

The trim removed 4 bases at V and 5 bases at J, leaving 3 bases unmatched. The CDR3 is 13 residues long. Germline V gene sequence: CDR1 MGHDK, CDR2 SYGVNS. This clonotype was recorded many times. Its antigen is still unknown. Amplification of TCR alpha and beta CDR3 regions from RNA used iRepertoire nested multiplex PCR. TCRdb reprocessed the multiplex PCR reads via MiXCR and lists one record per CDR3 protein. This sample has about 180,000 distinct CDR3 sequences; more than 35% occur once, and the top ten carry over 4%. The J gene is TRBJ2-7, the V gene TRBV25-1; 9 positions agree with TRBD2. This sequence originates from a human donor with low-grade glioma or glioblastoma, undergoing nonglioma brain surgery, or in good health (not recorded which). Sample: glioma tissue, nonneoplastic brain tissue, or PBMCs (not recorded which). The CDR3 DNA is TGTGCCAGCAGTGCTAGCGGGACCCACGAGCAGTACTTC. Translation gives CASSASGTHEQYF.